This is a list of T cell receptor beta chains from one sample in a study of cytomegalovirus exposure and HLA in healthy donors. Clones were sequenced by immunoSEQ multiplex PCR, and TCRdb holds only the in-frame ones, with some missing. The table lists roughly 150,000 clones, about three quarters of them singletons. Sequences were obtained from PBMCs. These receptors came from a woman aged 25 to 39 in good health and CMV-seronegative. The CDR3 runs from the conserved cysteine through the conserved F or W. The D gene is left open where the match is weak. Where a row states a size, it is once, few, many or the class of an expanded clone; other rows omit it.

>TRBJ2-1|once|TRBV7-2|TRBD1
CASSLGGQSRNEQFF
TGTGCCAGCAGCTTAGGGGGACAGAGCCGCAATGAGCAGTTCTTC
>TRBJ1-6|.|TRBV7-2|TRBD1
CASSTRQGGSPLHF
TGTGCCAGCAGCACACGACAGGGTGGTTCACCCCTCCACTTT
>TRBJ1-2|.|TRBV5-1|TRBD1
CATRTGHYGYTF
TGCGCCACCCGGACAGGGCACTATGGCTACACCTTC
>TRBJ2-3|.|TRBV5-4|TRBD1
CASRRQGAGDTQYF
TGTGCCAGCAGGAGGCAGGGGGCTGGAGATACGCAGTATTTT
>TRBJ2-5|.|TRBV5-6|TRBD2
CASSFPGGTETQYF
TGTGCCAGCAGCTTCCCGGGGGGTACAGAGACCCAGTACTTC
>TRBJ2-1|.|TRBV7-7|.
CASSLEGPGANEQFF
TGTGCCAGCAGCTTAGAGGGGCCCGGCGCCAATGAGCAGTTCTTC
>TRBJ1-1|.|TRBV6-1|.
CASGTLQGEAFF
TGTGCCAGCGGCACTTTACAGGGAGAAGCTTTCTTT
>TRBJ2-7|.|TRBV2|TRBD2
CASSDKGWGLGADEQYF
TGTGCCAGCAGTGATAAAGGTTGGGGACTAGGGGCGGACGAGCAGTACTTC
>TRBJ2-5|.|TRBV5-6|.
CASSLGVREQYF
TGTGCCAGCAGCTTGGGGGTAAGGGAGCAGTACTTC
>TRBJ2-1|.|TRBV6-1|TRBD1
CASSDRTGPPAYNEQFF
TGTGCCAGCAGTGACCGGACAGGGCCACCTGCCTACAATGAGCAGTTCTTC
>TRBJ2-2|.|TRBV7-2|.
CASSFDTNTGELFF
TGTGCCAGCAGCTTTGACACGAACACCGGGGAGCTGTTTTTT